This T cell receptor (beta chain) was observed in a study of cytomegalovirus exposure and HLA in healthy donors. Study-wide results and caveats: Productive status was seen about 87% or about 30% of the time for most TCR beta V segments in an earlier analysis. HLA alleles were associated with 15,000 to 20,000 TCR beta sequences in a later analysis at 0.05 false discovery rate.

A remark on this clone: Its antigen remains unknown.

Trimming took off 3 bases at V and 2 bases at J, with 13 bases between the two ends. Germline CDR1 is SGDLS and CDR2 is YYNGEE. This CDR3 is 15 amino acids long. PCR amplification relied on 60 Vbeta primers (plus 13 Jbeta primers). Here immunoSEQ multiplex PCR was the method, and the copy in TCRdb shows in-frame clones only, minus some. Of approximately 100,000 clones listed, 75% are singletons. The receptor's source is a man aged 45-60 years in good health and CMV-seronegative. Source material: PBMCs. The chain employs TRBV9 and TRBJ2-3; TRBD2 might be the D (6 bases). The CDR3 is CASSARDWNTDTQYF. The DNA of the CDR3 is TGTGCCAGCAGCGCGAGGGACTGGAACACAGATACGCAGTATTTT.